One and the same sample provided the 20 T cell receptor beta chains below, sequenced in a study of blood T cell repertoires in COVID-19. Clones were read by immunoSEQ multiplex PCR, and TCRdb kept only the in-frame ones, dropping some. The sample carries fewer than 450,000 clones, about 91% recorded once. The sequenced sample was peripheral blood. All receptors derive from a woman in her fifties or sixties with COVID-19, enrolled during active disease.

V usage is TRBV6-5 and J usage is TRBJ1-1; D unresolved. V was pared by 6 bases and J by 3 bases, with 17 bases between. Germline V CDR1 and CDR2: MNHEY, SVGAGI. The CDR3 is 15 residues long. The CDR3 sequence is CASSIMADSDTEAFF. The CDR3 DNA is TGTGCCAGCAGCATAATGGCAGACTCCGACACTGAAGCTTTCTTT.

This sequence joins TRBV5-1 and TRBJ2-7, with D hard to call. Germline V CDR1 and CDR2: SGHRS, YFSETQ. V dropped 4 bases and J dropped 2 bases, with 19 bases sitting between them. The CDR3 is 16 residues long. The CDR3 sequence is CASSVVPGLLPYEQYF. As DNA, the CDR3 is TGCGCCAGCAGCGTCGTTCCGGGTCTTCTCCCCTACGAGCAGTACTTC.

The chain links TRBV29-1 to TRBJ2-3; TRBD1 might be the D (5 bases). The ends were cut back, 3 bases at V and 2 bases at J, with 9 bases in the middle. In germline, CDR1 is SQVTM, CDR2 ANQGSEA. There are 13 residues in the CDR3. The CDR3 region is CSVESRVTDTQYF. The CDR3 nucleotides are TGCAGCGTTGAGTCCAGGGTCACAGATACGCAGTATTTT.

This clone was detected ten times or more. The chain carries TRBV20-1 and TRBJ1-2; the D is unclear. Trimming stripped 0 bases from V and 7 bases from J, with 3 bases between. The CDR3 extends over 10 amino acids. Germline V gene sequence: CDR1 DFQATT, CDR2 SNEGSKA (reference sequence). This CDR3 is CSARDRGYTF. The CDR3 DNA reads as TGCAGTGCTAGAGATCGTGGCTACACCTTC.

Of note for this clone: Other DNA sequences in this specimen translate into the identical CDR3. The rearrangement uses TRBV7-9 and TRBJ1-1, with no clear D. CDR3 length equals 13 residues. The germline gives CDR1 SEHNR, CDR2 FQNEAQ (reference sequence). V gave up 1 base and J gave up 1 base, with 4 bases separating them. CDR3 loop: CASSLGRNTEAFF. As DNA, the CDR3 is TGTGCCAGCAGCTTAGGTCGGAACACTGAAGCTTTCTTT.

The chain joins TRBV7-8 to TRBJ2-1, with D possibly being TRBD2 (7 bases). Germline V lookup: CDR1 SGHVS, CDR2 FQNEAQ. V lost 6 bases and J lost 3, with 18 bases in between. The CDR3 runs to 16 residues. CDR3 sequence (DNA): TGTGCCAGCAGGACCCGAGGGGGGGCGATCTACAATGAGCAGTTCTTC. This codes for CASRTRGGAIYNEQFF. Supplemented by reference TRBV7-8 and TRBJ2-1, the full variable domain reads GAGVSQSPRYKVAKRGQDVALRCDPISGHVSLFWYQQALGQGPEFLTYFQNEAQLDKSGLPSDRFFAERPEGSVSTLKIQRTQQEDSAVYLCASRTRGGAIYNEQFFGPGTRLTVL.

This chain connects TRBV7-9 to TRBJ2-3; TRBD2 agrees at 8 bases. With 6 bases clipped from V and 7 bases from J, the junction kept 9 bases outside the gene matches. Germline CDR1 and CDR2: SEHNR and FQNEAQ (reference sequence). The CDR3 runs 14 residues. This chain's CDR3 is CASRMPGGQNTQYF. The CDR3 DNA reads TGTGCCAGCAGGATGCCGGGGGGGCAAAATACGCAGTATTTT.

This chain links TRBV18 with TRBJ1-3; perhaps TRBD1 as D (6 bases). Germline loops: CDR1 KGHSH, CDR2 LQKENI. The CDR3 covers 16 residues. V gave up 6 bases and J gave up 8 bases, with 23 bases separating them. The CDR3 DNA follows: TGTGCCAGCTCCCATCCCCTTGCACAGGGAAAGGACACCATATATTTT. Encoded protein: CASSHPLAQGKDTIYF.

This clone was seen a single time. The rearrangement uses TRBV5-1 and TRBJ2-2, with TRBD1 matching over 8 bases. Germline V gene sequence: CDR1 SGHRS, CDR2 YFSETQ. Trimming took 2 bases from V and 0 from J; bases not matched to a gene: 3. This CDR3 has 16 residues. The CDR3 loop reads CASSLGQGANTGELFF. As DNA, the CDR3 is TGCGCCAGCAGCTTAGGACAGGGTGCGAACACCGGGGAGCTGTTTTTT.

The V call is TRBV19, the J call TRBJ1-2; 7 bases are a match to TRBD1. Germline V gene data show CDR1 as LNHDA and CDR2 as SQIVND (reference sequence). This CDR3 has 15 residues. V was pared by 5 bases and J by 4 bases, with 10 bases of the junction left unmatched. The chain's CDR3 is CASSSNRDSFYGYTF. CDR3 DNA sequence: TGTGCCAGTAGTTCAAACCGGGACAGTTTCTATGGCTACACCTTC.

The genes are TRBV5-1 and TRBJ2-1; TRBD2 is a possible D gene (6 bases). Trimming left V 1 base short and J 7 bases short, with 12 bases between. The CDR3 totals 14 residues. The germline CDR1 and CDR2 sequences are SGHRS and YFSETQ. CDR3 DNA sequence: TGCGCCAGCAGCTTGACTAGCAGGTTTAATGAGCAGTTCTTC. Protein product: CASSLTSRFNEQFF.

J is TRBJ2-1 and V is TRBV12-5, with TRBD2 matching 11 bases. Germline V gives CDR1 LGHNT, CDR2 FRNRAP. The length of the CDR3 is 15 residues. The trim removed 4 bases at V and 9 bases at J, leaving 8 bases unmatched. In DNA, the CDR3 is TGTGCTAGTGGTTCACCGACTAGCGGGGAGACTGAGCAGTTCTTC. It yields the protein CASGSPTSGETEQFF.

This clone appeared a few times. This chain joins TRBV21-1 and TRBJ2-7; no DNA check was done on the table's D call, TRBD2. TRBV21-1 is classified as a pseudogene. The CDR3 contains 14 residues. CDR3 region: CASSRGAASHEQYF. The CDR3 DNA sequence: TGTGCCAGCAGCCGGGGGGCGGCTAGCCACGAGCAGTACTTC.

The rearrangement uses TRBV29-1 and TRBJ1-2; the match to TRBD1 covers 8 bases. The CDR3 spans 13 residues. V lost 7 bases and J lost 7; bases outside the gene matches: 11. Germline CDR1 reads SQVTM; CDR2 reads ANQGSEA. Here the CDR3 reads CSALLGQEGGYTF. The CDR3 DNA sequence: TGCAGCGCTCTATTGGGACAGGAAGGTGGCTACACCTTC.

This clone was seen only a few times. V gene TRBV20-1 combines with J gene TRBJ2-7, with 7 bases fitting TRBD1. The CDR3 covers 12 residues. Trimming at V came to 3 bases and at J to 2 bases, leaving 1 base not matched to a gene. Per the germline V gene, CDR1 is DFQATT and CDR2 is SNEGSKA (reference sequence). The CDR3 DNA sequence: TGCAGTGCTAGTGACAGGGCCTACGAGCAGTACTTC. Protein product: CSASDRAYEQYF.

Details on this clone: Other DNA sequences in this specimen translate into the identical CDR3. The chain carries TRBV7-2 and TRBJ2-1; 10 bases are shared with TRBD2. The V segment lost 4 bases and the J segment 4 bases; nucleotides outside the gene matches: 4. The germline V gene has CDR1 SGHTA and CDR2 FQGNSA. The CDR3 is 15 residues long. CDR3 in DNA: TGTGCCAGCAGCTCACTAGCGGGGAGTTACAATGAGCAGTTCTTC. Protein product: CASSSLAGSYNEQFF.

The chain links TRBV28 to TRBJ1-5; tentatively, D is TRBD1 (6 bases). The length of the CDR3 is 15 residues. CDR1 MDHEN and CDR2 SYDVKM come from the germline V gene. Trimming left V 7 bases short and J 0 bases short, with 13 bases between. The CDR3 DNA reads TGTGCCAGCAAACCGGGACAAGATAGCAATCAGCCCCAGCATTTT. It specifies CASKPGQDSNQPQHF.

The genes are TRBV19 and TRBJ2-1, with 11 bases aligning to TRBD1. Germline V gives CDR1 LNHDA, CDR2 SQIVND (reference sequence). The CDR3 is 17 amino acids. V was pared by 5 bases and J by 4 bases, with 10 bases of the junction left unmatched. CDR3 nucleotides: TGTGCCAGTAGTTCTCCCCGGGACAGGGGGTATTACAATGAGCAGTTCTTC. Protein sequence: CASSSPRDRGYYNEQFF.

The chain recombines TRBV19 with TRBJ1-3; D remains unclear. Trimming removed 6 bases at V and 4 bases at J, with 16 bases between. The CDR3 runs 15 residues. Germline loops: CDR1 LNHDA, CDR2 SQIVND (reference sequence). Here the CDR3 DNA reads TGTGCCAGTAGCCGGGGTTCCGGCCCCGGAAACACCATATATTTT. Protein sequence: CASSRGSGPGNTIYF.

The CDR3 nucleotides are TGTGCCAGCGGCACAGGACGGACCGGAGCTTTCTTT. Its protein product is CASGTGRTGAFF. The rearrangement links TRBV6-5 to TRBJ1-1; the D gene is possibly TRBD1 (5 bases). The CDR3 has 12 amino acids. V dropped 8 bases and J dropped 10 bases, with 17 bases sitting between them. The germline V gene has CDR1 MNHEY and CDR2 SVGAGI.